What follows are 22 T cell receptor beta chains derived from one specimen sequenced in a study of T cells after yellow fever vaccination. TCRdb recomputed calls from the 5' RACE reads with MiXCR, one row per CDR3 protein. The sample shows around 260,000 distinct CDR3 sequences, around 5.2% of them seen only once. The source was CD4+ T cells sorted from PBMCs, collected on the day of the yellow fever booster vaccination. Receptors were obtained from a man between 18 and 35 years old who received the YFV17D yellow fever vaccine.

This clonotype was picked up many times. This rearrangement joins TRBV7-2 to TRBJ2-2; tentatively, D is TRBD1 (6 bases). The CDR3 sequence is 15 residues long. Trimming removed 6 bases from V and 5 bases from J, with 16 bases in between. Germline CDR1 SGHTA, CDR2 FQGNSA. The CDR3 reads CASSVEGRGTGELFF. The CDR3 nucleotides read TGTGCCAGCAGTGTTGAGGGCAGGGGAACCGGGGAGCTGTTTTTT.

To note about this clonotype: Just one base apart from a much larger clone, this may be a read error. In nucleotides, the CDR3 is TGTGCCAGCAGTGACACGGGGGCGGTAATTACGCAGTATTTT. Its protein is CASSDTGAVITQYF. The rearrangement uses TRBV2 and TRBJ2-3; TRBD1 or TRBD2 may be the D gene (6 bases each). In germline, CDR1 is SNHLY, CDR2 FYNNEI. Between the trimmed V and J ends, which lost 3 bases and 8 bases, there was a span of 15 bases. The CDR3 is made up of 14 amino acids.

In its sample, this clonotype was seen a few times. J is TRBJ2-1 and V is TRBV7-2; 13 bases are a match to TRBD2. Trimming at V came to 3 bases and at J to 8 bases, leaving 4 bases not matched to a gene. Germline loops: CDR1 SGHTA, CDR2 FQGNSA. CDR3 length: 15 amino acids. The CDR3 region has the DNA TGTGCCAGCAGCTTCGGGACTAGCGGGGCCTATGAGCAGTTCTTC. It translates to CASSFGTSGAYEQFF.

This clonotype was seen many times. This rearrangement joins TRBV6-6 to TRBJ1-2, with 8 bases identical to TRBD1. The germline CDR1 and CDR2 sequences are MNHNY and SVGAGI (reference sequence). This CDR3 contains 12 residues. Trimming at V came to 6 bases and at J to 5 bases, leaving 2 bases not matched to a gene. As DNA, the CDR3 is TGTGCCAGCAGGACAGGGGAATATGGCTACACCTTC. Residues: CASRTGEYGYTF.

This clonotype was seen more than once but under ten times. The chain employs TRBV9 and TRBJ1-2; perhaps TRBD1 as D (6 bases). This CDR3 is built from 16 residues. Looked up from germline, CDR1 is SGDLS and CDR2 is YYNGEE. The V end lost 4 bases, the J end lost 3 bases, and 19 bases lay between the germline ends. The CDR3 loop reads CASSPQSGRGYYGYTF. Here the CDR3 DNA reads TGTGCCAGCAGCCCCCAGTCGGGCAGGGGTTACTATGGCTACACCTTC.

The CDR3 nucleotides are TGCAGTGCTAGGAAAGAAGGGATTCTGACCGGGGAGCTGTTTTTT. Translated, it gives CSARKEGILTGELFF. The gene calls are TRBV20-1 and TRBJ2-2, with D unresolved. Per germline, CDR1 DFQATT and CDR2 SNEGSKA (reference sequence). The CDR3 consists of 15 residues. Trimming removed 3 bases from V and 5 bases from J, with 16 bases in between.

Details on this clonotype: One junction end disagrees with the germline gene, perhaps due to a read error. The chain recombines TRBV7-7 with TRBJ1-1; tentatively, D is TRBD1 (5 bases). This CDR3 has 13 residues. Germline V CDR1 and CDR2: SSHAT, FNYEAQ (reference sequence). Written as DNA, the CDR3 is TGTGCTAGCAGCCCAGCAGGGTACACTGAAGCTTTCTTT. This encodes CASSPAGYTEAFF.

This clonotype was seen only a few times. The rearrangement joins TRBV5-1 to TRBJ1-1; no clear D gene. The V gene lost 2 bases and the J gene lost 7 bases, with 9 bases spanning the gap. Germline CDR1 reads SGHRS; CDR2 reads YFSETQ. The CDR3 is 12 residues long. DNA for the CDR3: TGCGCCAGCAGCTTTGAGGGCAGTGAAGCTTTCTTT. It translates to CASSFEGSEAFF.

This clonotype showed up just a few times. CDR3 residues: CASSEGRTTEAFF. DNA for the CDR3: TGCGCCAGCAGTGAGGGGAGGACCACTGAAGCTTTCTTT. The rearrangement joins TRBV5-1 to TRBJ1-1, with a possible D match to TRBD1 (5 bases). The CDR3 runs 13 residues. The germline gives CDR1 SGHRS, CDR2 YFSETQ. V dropped 5 bases and J dropped 4 bases, with 12 bases sitting between them.

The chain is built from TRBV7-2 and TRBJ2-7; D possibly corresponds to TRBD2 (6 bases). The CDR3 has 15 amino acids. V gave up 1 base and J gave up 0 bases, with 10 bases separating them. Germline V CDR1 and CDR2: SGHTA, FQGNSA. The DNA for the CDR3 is TGTGCCAGCAGCTTAGATCACGGGAGCTCCTACGAGCAGTACTTC. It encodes CASSLDHGSSYEQYF. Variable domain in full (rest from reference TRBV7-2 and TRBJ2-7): GAGVSQSPSNKVTEKGKDVELRCDPISGHTALYWYRQSLGQGLEFLIYFQGNSAPDKSGLPSDRFSAERTGGSVSTLTIQRTQQEDSAVYLCASSLDHGSSYEQYFGPGTRLTVT.

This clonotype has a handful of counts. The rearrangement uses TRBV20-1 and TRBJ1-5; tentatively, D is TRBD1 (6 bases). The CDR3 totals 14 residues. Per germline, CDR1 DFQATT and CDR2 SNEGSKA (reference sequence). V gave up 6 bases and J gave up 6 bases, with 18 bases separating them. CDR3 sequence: CSASRPGEGQPQHF. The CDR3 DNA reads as TGCAGTGCCAGTCGTCCAGGGGAAGGTCAGCCCCAGCATTTT.

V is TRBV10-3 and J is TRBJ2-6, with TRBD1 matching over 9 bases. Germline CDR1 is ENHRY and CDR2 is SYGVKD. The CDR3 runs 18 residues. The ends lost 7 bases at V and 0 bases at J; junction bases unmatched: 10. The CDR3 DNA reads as TGTGCCATCACCCCCGGGACAGGGTATTTCTCTGGGGCCAACGTCCTGACTTTC. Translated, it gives CAITPGTGYFSGANVLTF.

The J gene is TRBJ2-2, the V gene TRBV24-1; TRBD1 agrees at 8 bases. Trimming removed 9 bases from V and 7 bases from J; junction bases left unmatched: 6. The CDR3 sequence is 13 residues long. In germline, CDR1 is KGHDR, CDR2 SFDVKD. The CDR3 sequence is CATRQGHSGELFF. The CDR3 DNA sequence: TGTGCCACCCGACAGGGGCACAGCGGGGAGCTGTTTTTT.

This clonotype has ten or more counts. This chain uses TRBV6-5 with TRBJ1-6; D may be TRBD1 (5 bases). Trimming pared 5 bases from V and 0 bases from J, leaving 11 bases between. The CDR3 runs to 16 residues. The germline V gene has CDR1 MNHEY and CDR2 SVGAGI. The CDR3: CASSGDGSSYNSPLHF. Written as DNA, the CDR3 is TGTGCCAGCAGTGGGGACGGGAGCTCCTATAATTCACCCCTCCACTTT.

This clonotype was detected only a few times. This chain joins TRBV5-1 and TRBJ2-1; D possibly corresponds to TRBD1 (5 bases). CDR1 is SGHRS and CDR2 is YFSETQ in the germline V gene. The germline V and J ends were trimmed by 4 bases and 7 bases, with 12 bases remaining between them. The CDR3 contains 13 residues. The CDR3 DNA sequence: TGCGCCAGCAGCCCCGACCCAGGGAATGAGCAGTTCTTC. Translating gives CASSPDPGNEQFF.

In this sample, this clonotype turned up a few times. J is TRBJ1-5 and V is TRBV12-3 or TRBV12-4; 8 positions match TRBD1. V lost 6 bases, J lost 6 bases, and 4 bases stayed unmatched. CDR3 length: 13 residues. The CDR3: CASRGQGVQPQHF. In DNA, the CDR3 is TGTGCCAGCAGAGGACAGGGAGTTCAGCCCCAGCATTTT.

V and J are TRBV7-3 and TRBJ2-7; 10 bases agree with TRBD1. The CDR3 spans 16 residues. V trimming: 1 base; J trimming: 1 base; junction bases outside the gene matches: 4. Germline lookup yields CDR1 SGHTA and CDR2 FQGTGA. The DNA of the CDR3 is TGTGCCAGCAGCTTAATTGGGGACAGGGGTTCCTACGAGCAGTACTTC. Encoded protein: CASSLIGDRGSYEQYF.

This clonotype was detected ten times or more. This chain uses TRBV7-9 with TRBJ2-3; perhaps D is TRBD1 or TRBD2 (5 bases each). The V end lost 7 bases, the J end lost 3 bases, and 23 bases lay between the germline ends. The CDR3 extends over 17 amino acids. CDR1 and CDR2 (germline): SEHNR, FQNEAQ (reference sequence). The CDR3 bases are TGTGCCAGCAACCCAGCGGCTAGGGGCCTTAGGACAGATACGCAGTATTTT. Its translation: CASNPAARGLRTDTQYF.

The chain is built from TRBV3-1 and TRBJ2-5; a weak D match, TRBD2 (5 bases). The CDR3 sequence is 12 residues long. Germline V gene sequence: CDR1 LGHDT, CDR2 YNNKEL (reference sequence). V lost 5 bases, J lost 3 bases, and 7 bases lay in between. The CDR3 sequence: CASSFSEETQYF. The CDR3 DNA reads TGTGCCAGCAGCTTTAGCGAAGAGACCCAGTACTTC.

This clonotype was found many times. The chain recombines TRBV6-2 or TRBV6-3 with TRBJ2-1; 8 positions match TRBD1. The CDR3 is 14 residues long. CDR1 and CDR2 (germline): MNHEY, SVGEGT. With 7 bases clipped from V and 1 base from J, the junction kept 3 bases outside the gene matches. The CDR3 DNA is TGTGCCAGCAACCGACAGGGGTCCTACAATGAGCAGTTCTTC. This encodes CASNRQGSYNEQFF.

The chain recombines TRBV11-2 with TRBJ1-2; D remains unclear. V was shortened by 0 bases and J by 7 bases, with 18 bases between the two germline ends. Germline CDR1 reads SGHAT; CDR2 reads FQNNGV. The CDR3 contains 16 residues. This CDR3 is CASSLEVPQGIGGYTF. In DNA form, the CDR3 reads TGTGCCAGCAGCTTAGAAGTGCCGCAAGGGATCGGTGGCTACACCTTC.

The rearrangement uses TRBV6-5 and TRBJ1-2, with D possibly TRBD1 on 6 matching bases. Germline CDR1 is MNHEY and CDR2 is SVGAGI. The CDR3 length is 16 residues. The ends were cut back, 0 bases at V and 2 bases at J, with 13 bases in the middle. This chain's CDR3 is CASSYSTGGANYGYTF. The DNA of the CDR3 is TGTGCCAGCAGTTACTCGACGGGGGGCGCAAACTATGGCTACACCTTC.